Listed below are T cell receptor beta chains from one sample, sequenced in a study of blood T cell repertoires in COVID-19. Clones were sequenced by immunoSEQ multiplex PCR, and TCRdb holds only the in-frame ones, with some missing. The table has fewer than 100,000 clones, around nine tenths seen once. The sequencing input was peripheral blood. Every receptor here comes from a human donor in a cohort sampled during active COVID-19. The CDR3 runs from the conserved cysteine through the conserved F or W. Fields, in order: D gene, clone size, J gene, V gene, CDR3 protein, CDR3 DNA. The D gene is left open where the match is weak. Expanded clones are given a class, and other clones once, few, many or no size at all.

d_call: TRBD2
clone_size: .
j_call: TRBJ2-3
v_call: TRBV7-9
cdr3_aa: CASSSPPGLAGFIDTQYF
cdr3_nt: TGTGCCAGCAGCTCGCCTCCGGGACTAGCGGGCTTCATAGATACGCAGTATTTT

d_call: .
clone_size: .
j_call: TRBJ1-1
v_call: TRBV3-1/TRBV3-2
cdr3_aa: CASSQPGDEAFF
cdr3_nt: TGTGCCAGCAGCCAACCCGGTGATGAAGCTTTCTTT

d_call: .
clone_size: .
j_call: TRBJ2-3
v_call: TRBV25-1
cdr3_aa: CASSTGGGTDTQYF
cdr3_nt: TGTGCCAGCAGTACTGGGGGCGGCACAGATACGCAGTATTTT

d_call: .
clone_size: .
j_call: TRBJ1-3
v_call: TRBV9
cdr3_aa: CASSTRGYGNTIYF
cdr3_nt: TGTGCCAGCAGCACAAGGGGTTACGGAAACACCATATATTTT

d_call: .
clone_size: .
j_call: TRBJ2-7
v_call: TRBV11-3
cdr3_aa: CASSLEPEVTTNGLAEQYF
cdr3_nt: TGTGCCAGCAGCTTAGAGCCGGAAGTTACGACCAACGGACTGGCCGAGCAGTACTTC

d_call: TRBD2
clone_size: once
j_call: TRBJ2-1
v_call: TRBV27
cdr3_aa: CASSLLAGVYNEQFF
cdr3_nt: TGTGCCAGCAGTTTATTGGCGGGAGTCTACAATGAGCAGTTCTTC

d_call: TRBD1
clone_size: .
j_call: TRBJ2-7
v_call: TRBV24-1
cdr3_aa: CATSDPGTGGYEQYF
cdr3_nt: TGTGCCACCAGTGATCCCGGGACAGGGGGCTACGAGCAGTACTTC

d_call: TRBD1
clone_size: .
j_call: TRBJ2-7
v_call: TRBV19
cdr3_aa: CASSMADRRSYEQYF
cdr3_nt: TGTGCCAGTAGTATGGCGGACAGGAGATCCTACGAGCAGTACTTC

d_call: TRBD1
clone_size: .
j_call: TRBJ1-1
v_call: TRBV2
cdr3_aa: CASSEAGDRGLGEAFF
cdr3_nt: TGTGCCAGCAGTGAAGCTGGGGACAGGGGGCTGGGTGAAGCTTTCTTT

d_call: .
clone_size: .
j_call: TRBJ2-1
v_call: TRBV7-6
cdr3_aa: CASSLVRGDPLHNEQFF
cdr3_nt: TGTGCCAGCAGCTTAGTCCGCGGGGACCCTTTACACAATGAGCAGTTCTTC

d_call: TRBD2
clone_size: .
j_call: TRBJ2-1
v_call: TRBV6-2/TRBV6-3
cdr3_aa: CASSLPRASGREVAYNEQFF
cdr3_nt: TGTGCCAGCAGCCTTCCCCGGGCAAGTGGGCGGGAGGTTGCCTACAATGAGCAGTTCTTC

d_call: TRBD1
clone_size: .
j_call: TRBJ2-2
v_call: TRBV25-1
cdr3_aa: CASSEGTGYTGELFF
cdr3_nt: TGTGCCAGCAGTGAAGGGACAGGGTACACCGGGGAGCTGTTTTTT

d_call: TRBD1
clone_size: .
j_call: TRBJ1-1
v_call: TRBV5-1
cdr3_aa: CASSDDRGQNTEAFF
cdr3_nt: TGCGCCAGCAGCGACGACAGGGGGCAGAACACTGAAGCTTTCTTT

d_call: .
clone_size: .
j_call: TRBJ2-7
v_call: TRBV7-8
cdr3_aa: CASSLEVGAEQYF
cdr3_nt: TGTGCCAGCAGCTTAGAGGTGGGAGCCGAGCAGTACTTC

d_call: TRBD1
clone_size: .
j_call: TRBJ1-3
v_call: TRBV9
cdr3_aa: CASSVEGQGAPGNTIYF
cdr3_nt: TGTGCCAGCAGCGTAGAGGGACAGGGGGCGCCTGGAAACACCATATATTTT

d_call: .
clone_size: once
j_call: TRBJ1-5
v_call: TRBV2
cdr3_aa: CASSPGRIGQPQHF
cdr3_nt: TGTGCCAGCAGTCCGGGGAGAATCGGTCAGCCCCAGCATTTT

d_call: .
clone_size: once
j_call: TRBJ1-1
v_call: TRBV30
cdr3_aa: CATTVNTEAFF
cdr3_nt: TGTGCGACGACAGTGAACACTGAAGCTTTCTTT

d_call: TRBD1
clone_size: .
j_call: TRBJ2-3
v_call: TRBV4-2
cdr3_aa: CASSEQQGWADTQYF
cdr3_nt: TGTGCCAGCAGCGAACAACAGGGGTGGGCAGATACGCAGTATTTT

d_call: .
clone_size: once
j_call: TRBJ1-3
v_call: TRBV19
cdr3_aa: CASSRQISGNTIYF
cdr3_nt: TGTGCCAGTAGCCGACAGATCTCTGGAAACACCATATATTTT

d_call: TRBD2
clone_size: .
j_call: TRBJ2-1
v_call: TRBV7-9
cdr3_aa: CASQRGDSYNEQFF
cdr3_nt: TGTGCCAGCCAGCGGGGGGACTCCTACAATGAGCAGTTCTTC

d_call: .
clone_size: .
j_call: TRBJ1-1
v_call: TRBV6-2/TRBV6-3
cdr3_aa: CASSYPTGNTEAFF
cdr3_nt: TGTGCCAGCAGTTACCCCACAGGGAACACTGAAGCTTTCTTT

d_call: TRBD1
clone_size: .
j_call: TRBJ1-2
v_call: TRBV5-1
cdr3_aa: CASSLGQGENYGYTF
cdr3_nt: TGCGCCAGCAGCTTGGGACAGGGGGAAAACTATGGCTACACCTTC

d_call: .
clone_size: .
j_call: TRBJ1-2
v_call: TRBV10-3
cdr3_aa: CAISESHALANYGYTF
cdr3_nt: TGTGCCATCAGTGAGTCGCACGCCCTAGCTAACTATGGCTACACCTTC

d_call: TRBD1
clone_size: .
j_call: TRBJ1-2
v_call: TRBV5-1
cdr3_aa: CASSSGTGTYGYTF
cdr3_nt: TGCGCCAGCAGTTCCGGGACAGGGACCTATGGCTACACCTTC

d_call: TRBD2
clone_size: .
j_call: TRBJ2-5
v_call: TRBV7-8
cdr3_aa: CASSFPLLAGTQETQYF
cdr3_nt: TGTGCCAGCAGCTTTCCGCTTCTAGCGGGCACGCAAGAGACCCAGTACTTC

d_call: .
clone_size: medium-sized
j_call: TRBJ1-1
v_call: TRBV6-5
cdr3_aa: CASSVGGWVNTEAFF
cdr3_nt: TGTGCCAGCAGCGTAGGAGGGTGGGTGAACACTGAAGCTTTCTTT

d_call: TRBD2
clone_size: .
j_call: TRBJ2-3
v_call: TRBV5-1
cdr3_aa: CASSFSGRVTDTQYF
cdr3_nt: TGCGCCAGCAGCTTTAGCGGGAGAGTAACAGATACGCAGTATTTT

d_call: .
clone_size: .
j_call: TRBJ2-7
v_call: TRBV10-3
cdr3_aa: CAISESPGSYEQYF
cdr3_nt: TGTGCCATCAGTGAGTCACCAGGGTCCTACGAGCAGTACTTC

d_call: TRBD1
clone_size: few
j_call: TRBJ1-1
v_call: TRBV7-9
cdr3_aa: CASTNGQGGTEAFF
cdr3_nt: TGTGCCAGCACCAACGGTCAGGGGGGCACTGAAGCTTTCTTT